The subject of this entry is one T cell receptor (beta chain). This entry belongs to a study of OX40 agonist ivuxolimab in advanced cancers. Across the whole study: Dose-escalation patients had hepatocellular carcinoma, melanoma, renal cell or head and neck cancer.

This CDR3 has 15 residues. Trimming cost V 2 bases and J 9 bases; bases outside gene matches: 6. Germline V gene data show CDR1 as MNHEY and CDR2 as SMNVEV (reference sequence). Collection of blood occurred at baseline, at cycle 4 day 1, and at cycle 7 day 1. Libraries were prepared by immunoSEQ multiplex PCR; TCRdb keeps only in-frame clonotypes and omits some of them. Of roughly 80,000 clones listed, about 93% are singletons. This rearrangement joins TRBV27 to TRBJ2-1; TRBD2 aligns across 11 bases. The sequencing used CD4+ or CD8+ T cells sorted from blood, collected in a trial of the OX40 agonist ivuxolimab. The origin of this receptor is an adult with an advanced solid tumor such as melanoma, head and neck, liver or kidney cancer. The CDR3 nucleotides are TGTGCCAGCAGTTTAATAGCGGGAGGGCCGGGTGAGCAGTTCTTC. Its translation is CASSLIAGGPGEQFF.